These 8 T cell receptor beta chains share one sample of origin, sequenced in a study of blood T cell repertoires in COVID-19. TCRdb's table, derived via immunoSEQ multiplex PCR, lists solely in-frame clones and lacks some. This table has roughly 500,000 clones, 80% to 90% appearing once. Sequenced material: peripheral blood. Source of these receptors: a human donor in a cohort sampled during active COVID-19.

The rearrangement links TRBV7-2 to TRBJ2-1; D perhaps matches TRBD1 (5 bases). The germline V and J ends were trimmed by 4 bases and 8 bases, with 6 bases remaining between them. Germline values: CDR1 SGHTA, CDR2 FQGNSA. The CDR3 is 11 residues long. The CDR3 DNA reads as TGTGCCAGCAGCTGGGGCTATGAGCAGTTCTTC. This translates into CASSWGYEQFF.

V gene TRBV28 combines with J gene TRBJ2-3; 9 bases are shared with TRBD2. The J segment lost 2 bases and the V segment lost 1 base, leaving 4 bases of the junction unmatched. The CDR3 runs 16 residues. Germline CDR1 MDHEN, CDR2 SYDVKM. CDR3 in amino acids: CASSLSPSGATDTQYF. CDR3 sequence (DNA): TGTGCCAGCAGTTTATCTCCTAGCGGGGCCACAGATACGCAGTATTTT.

This clone has just a few counts. The V call is TRBV15, the J call TRBJ1-5; D gene unclear. Germline V gene lookup returns CDR1 LNHNV and CDR2 YYDKDF (reference sequence). CDR3 length: 14 residues. V gave up 0 bases and J gave up 6 bases, with 9 bases separating them. DNA of the CDR3: TGTGCCACCAGCAGAGACGCGGGCTTTCAGCCCCAGCATTTT. This encodes CATSRDAGFQPQHF.

This chain links TRBV19 with TRBJ1-5; TRBD1 matches at 9 bases. Losses at the gene ends were 7 bases for V and 3 bases for J; bases not matched to a gene: 7. This CDR3 comprises 15 residues. Per germline, CDR1 LNHDA and CDR2 SQIVND (reference sequence). The CDR3 loop reads CASISRDRANQPQHF. In nucleotides, the CDR3 is TGTGCCAGTATAAGTAGGGACAGGGCCAATCAGCCCCAGCATTTT.

The chain employs TRBV15 and TRBJ1-1, with 8 bases lining up with TRBD1. V trimming: 3 bases; J trimming: 1 base; junction bases outside the gene matches: 4. Germline CDR1 and CDR2: LNHNV and YYDKDF (reference sequence). The CDR3 length is 15 residues. CDR3 region: CATSSRTGKNTEAFF. The CDR3 DNA follows: TGTGCCACCAGCAGTCGGACAGGGAAGAACACTGAAGCTTTCTTT.

The chain joins TRBV24-1 to TRBJ2-5; D ambiguous. Germline V gene sequence: CDR1 KGHDR, CDR2 SFDVKD. The V gene lost 4 bases and the J gene lost 3 bases, with 5 bases spanning the gap. The CDR3 sequence is 12 residues long. The chain's CDR3 is CATSDLEETQYF. The CDR3 DNA follows: TGTGCCACCAGTGACTTAGAAGAGACCCAGTACTTC.

The gene calls are TRBV5-4 and TRBJ2-6; 12 bases agree with TRBD1. Germline assignment: CDR1 SGHNT and CDR2 YYREEE (reference sequence). This CDR3 region has 17 residues. V was clipped by 4 bases and J by 3 bases; unmatched bases: 5. The CDR3 reads CASSPGQGAGGANVLTF. The DNA for the CDR3 is TGTGCCAGCAGCCCGGGACAGGGGGCTGGTGGGGCCAACGTCCTGACTTTC.

The V and J genes are TRBV11-2 and TRBJ1-2; D is undetermined. The CDR3 is made up of 14 amino acids. Germline V lookup: CDR1 SGHAT, CDR2 FQNNGV. Trimming cost V 5 bases and J 3 bases, with 13 bases left between them. CDR3 sequence: CASSPLSADYGYTF. CDR3 nucleotide sequence: TGTGCCAGCAGCCCCCTCAGCGCGGACTATGGCTACACCTTC.